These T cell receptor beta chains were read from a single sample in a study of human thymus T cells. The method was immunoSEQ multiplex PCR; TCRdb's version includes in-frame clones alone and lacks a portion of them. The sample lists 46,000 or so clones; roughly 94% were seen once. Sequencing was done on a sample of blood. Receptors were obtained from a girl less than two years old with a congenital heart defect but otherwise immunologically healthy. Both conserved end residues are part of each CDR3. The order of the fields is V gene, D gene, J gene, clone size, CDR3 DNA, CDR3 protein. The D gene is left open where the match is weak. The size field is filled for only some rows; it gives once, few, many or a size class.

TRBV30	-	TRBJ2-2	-	TGTGCCTGCCAAACTCGAGCCTTCGGGGAGCTGTTTTTT	CACQTRAFGELFF
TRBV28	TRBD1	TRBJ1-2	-	TGTGCCAGCAGACTCACAGGGGAGCAGGGCTACACCTTC	CASRLTGEQGYTF
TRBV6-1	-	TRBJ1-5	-	TGTGCCAGTTTGGTTCGTGGTCAGCCCCAGCATTTT	CASLVRGQPQHF
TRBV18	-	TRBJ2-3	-	TGTGCCAGCTCACCACTGATGGTCACAGATACGCAGTATTTT	CASSPLMVTDTQYF
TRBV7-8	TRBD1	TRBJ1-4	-	TGTGCCAGCAGCCAGGGGGGCAAGGGGAAACTGTTTTTT	CASSQGGKGKLFF
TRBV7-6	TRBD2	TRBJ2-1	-	TGTGCCAGCAGCGCATCTAGCGGCCCGGGGGATGAGCAGTTCTTC	CASSASSGPGDEQFF
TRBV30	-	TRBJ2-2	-	TGTGCCTGGGGGGACCGAGACACCGGGGAGCTGTTTTTT	CAWGDRDTGELFF
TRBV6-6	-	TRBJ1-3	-	TGTGCCAGCAGGGGTAGCTCTGGAAACACCATATATTTT	CASRGSSGNTIYF
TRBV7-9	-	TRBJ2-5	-	TGTGCCAGCAGCCCGGGATCTCAAGAGACCCAGTACTTC	CASSPGSQETQYF
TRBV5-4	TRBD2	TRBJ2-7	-	TGTGCCAGCAGCTTGGGACTAGCGGGAGGGCCCGAGCAGTACTTC	CASSLGLAGGPEQYF
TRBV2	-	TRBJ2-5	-	TGTGCCAGCAGGACAGGGAGGAAGACCCAGTACTTC	CASRTGRKTQYF
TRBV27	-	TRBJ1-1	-	TGTGCCAGCAGTTCGCTGGGTGTTACTGAAGCTTTCTTT	CASSSLGVTEAFF
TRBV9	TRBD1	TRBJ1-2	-	TGTGCCAGCAGCGTAGAACAGGGGTATGGCTACACCTTC	CASSVEQGYGYTF
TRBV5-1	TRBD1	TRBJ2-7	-	TGCGCCAGCAGCCCAGCCGGGACAGGGGCCTACGAGCAGTACTTC	CASSPAGTGAYEQYF
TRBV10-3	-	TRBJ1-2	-	TGTGCCATCAGTGAGTCGAACCCTCCGTGGTGGGTCTATGGCTACACCTTC	CAISESNPPWWVYGYTF
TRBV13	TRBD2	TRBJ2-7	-	TGTGCCAGCAGCTCCCCCCACGCGGGAGCGCCAGGGGAGCAGTACTTC	CASSSPHAGAPGEQYF
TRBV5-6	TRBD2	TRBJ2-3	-	TGTGCCAGCAGCCTGCGATCTAGCGGGGGCACAGATACGCAGTATTTT	CASSLRSSGGTDTQYF
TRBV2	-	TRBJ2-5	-	TGTGCCAGCATGGGACCGTTCCAAGAGACCCAGTACTTC	CASMGPFQETQYF
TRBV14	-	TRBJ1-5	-	TGTGCCAGCAGCCAAGAACCCCAGGGGCGGGGGAATCAGCCCCAGCATTTT	CASSQEPQGRGNQPQHF
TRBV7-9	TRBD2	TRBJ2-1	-	TGTGCCAGCAGCTTAATCGGGACTAGCTCCTACAATGAGCAGTTCTTC	CASSLIGTSSYNEQFF
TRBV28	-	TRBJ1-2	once	TGTGCCAGCAGTCTGGGAGGGACATCCAAGGGGGTTGGCTACACCTTC	CASSLGGTSKGVGYTF
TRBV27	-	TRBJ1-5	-	TGTGCCAGCAGTCCGGGACTCCACAATCAGCCCCAGCATTTT	CASSPGLHNQPQHF
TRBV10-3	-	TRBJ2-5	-	TGTGCCATCAGTGGGACCCAGGAAGGCGGGGAGACCCAGTACTTC	CAISGTQEGGETQYF
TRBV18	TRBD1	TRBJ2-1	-	TGTGCCAGCTCACGGGACAGGGTGGATGAGCAGTTCTTC	CASSRDRVDEQFF
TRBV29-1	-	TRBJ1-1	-	TGCAGCGTCCGGAGCCTTTTGGCGGACACTGAAGCTTTCTTT	CSVRSLLADTEAFF
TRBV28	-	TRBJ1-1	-	TGTGCCAGCAGTTTAACACCAGGCCGGGGCACTGAAGCTTTCTTT	CASSLTPGRGTEAFF
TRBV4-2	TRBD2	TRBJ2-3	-	TGTGCCAGCAGCCAATTGGGGGACTACACAGATACGCAGTATTTT	CASSQLGDYTDTQYF
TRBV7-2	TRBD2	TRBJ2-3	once	TGTGCCAGCAGCTTCGGGGGGACAGATACGCAGTATTTT	CASSFGGTDTQYF
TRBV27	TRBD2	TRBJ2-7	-	TGTGCCAGCAGTTCCCGGACTAGCAGCTCTTGGGAGCAGTACTTC	CASSSRTSSSWEQYF
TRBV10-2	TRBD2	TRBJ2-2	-	TGCGCCAGCAGTGCCCTGGGACTAGCGGAGTCCTTCTGGATCACCGGGGAGCTGTTTTTT	CASSALGLAESFWITGELFF
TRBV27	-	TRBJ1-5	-	TGTGCCAGCAGTTTATGGGACGGTTATAGCAATCAGCCCCAGCATTTT	CASSLWDGYSNQPQHF
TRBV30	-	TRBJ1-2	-	TGTGCCTGGAGTGTACGTCGGACAGACGGCTACACCTTC	CAWSVRRTDGYTF
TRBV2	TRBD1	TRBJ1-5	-	TGTGCCAGCTCGGGACAGGGGTCTAGCAATCAGCCCCAGCATTTT	CASSGQGSSNQPQHF
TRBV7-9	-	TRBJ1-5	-	TGTGCCAGCAGCTTAGAATTCCAGGGGTATAATCAGCCCCAGCATTTT	CASSLEFQGYNQPQHF
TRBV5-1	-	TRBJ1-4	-	TGCGCCAGCAGCCCCGACCGCCCCGAAAGAAATGAAAAACTGTTTTTT	CASSPDRPERNEKLFF
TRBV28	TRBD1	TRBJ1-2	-	TGTGCCAGCAGTCGGGACAGGGGACGCTATGGCTACACCTTC	CASSRDRGRYGYTF
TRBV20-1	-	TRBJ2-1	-	TGCAGTGCTAGAGATCGCGGGCAGCAGTTCTTC	CSARDRGQQFF
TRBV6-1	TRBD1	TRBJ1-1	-	TGTGCCAGCAGTGAAGCGGGACAGGGTTCCTCACAAGCTTTCTTT	CASSEAGQGSSQAFF
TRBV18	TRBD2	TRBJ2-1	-	TGTGCCAGCTCACCTTTTATCGGGCGGGAGGGCCATGGTGAGCAGTTCTTC	CASSPFIGREGHGEQFF
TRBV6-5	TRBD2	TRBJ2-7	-	TGTGCCAGCACCATTAGCGGGCCCCCCTACGAGCAGTACTTC	CASTISGPPYEQYF
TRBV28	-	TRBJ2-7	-	TGTGCCAGCAGTTTAATGGTAGGGGGGCGAGACGAGCAGTACTTC	CASSLMVGGRDEQYF
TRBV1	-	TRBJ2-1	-	TGCACCACAATCCTTTCATACACAGCGGGATACAATGAGCAGTTCTTC	CTTILSYTAGYNEQFF
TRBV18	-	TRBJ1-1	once	TGTGCCAGCTCACGGGGCGGAGCCACTGAAGCTTTCTTT	CASSRGGATEAFF
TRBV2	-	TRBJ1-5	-	TGTGCCAGCAGTGAGGGGGGGATCCGGAATCAGCCCCAGCATTTT	CASSEGGIRNQPQHF
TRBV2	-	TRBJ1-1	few	TGTGCCAGCAGTTTTCTAACAGGAAACACTGAAGCTTTCTTT	CASSFLTGNTEAFF
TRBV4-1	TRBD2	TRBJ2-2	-	TGCGCCAGCAGCCAAGTCACTAGCGGGAGTGCACCCGGGGAGCTGTTTTTT	CASSQVTSGSAPGELFF
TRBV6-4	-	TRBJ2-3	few	TGTGCCAGCAGCTCAGGGGCCGCAGATACGCAGTATTTT	CASSSGAADTQYF
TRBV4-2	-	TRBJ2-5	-	TGTGCCAGCAGCCCCCCAGGGACCCAAGAGACCCAGTACTTC	CASSPPGTQETQYF
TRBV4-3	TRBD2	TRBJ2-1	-	TGCGCCAGCAGCCAAGAATCAGCGGGAGGGCTCAATGAGCAGTTCTTC	CASSQESAGGLNEQFF
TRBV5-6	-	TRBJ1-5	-	TGTGCCAGCAGCTTGTCTTTTTTGTACAATCAGCCCCAGCATTTT	CASSLSFLYNQPQHF
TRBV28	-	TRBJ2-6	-	TGTGCCAGCAGTGGTCCCCGGAGATCTGGGGCCAACGTCCTGACTTTC	CASSGPRRSGANVLTF
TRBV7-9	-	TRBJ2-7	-	TGTGCCATTGAGGGGGAGGGTCCTTACGAGCAGTACTTC	CAIEGEGPYEQYF
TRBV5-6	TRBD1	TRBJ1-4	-	TGTGCCAGCAGCTTAACAGGGGTCTTGGAAAAACTGTTTTTT	CASSLTGVLEKLFF
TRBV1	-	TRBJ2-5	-	TGCACCAGCAGCCAAGACGGGGGGGAGACCCAGTACTTC	CTSSQDGGETQYF
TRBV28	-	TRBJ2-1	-	TGTGCCAGCAGTTTATCCGGGTCAGGACAGTACAATGAGCAGTTCTTC	CASSLSGSGQYNEQFF
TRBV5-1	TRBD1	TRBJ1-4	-	TGCGCCAGCAGCTCAGACGGGACAGTGAATGAAAAACTGTTTTTT	CASSSDGTVNEKLFF
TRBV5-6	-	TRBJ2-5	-	TGTGCCAGCAGCTCTCTTGAAGAGACCCAGTACTTC	CASSSLEETQYF
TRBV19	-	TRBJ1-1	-	TGTGCCAGTAGTCCCAGGGGAGACACTGAAGCTTTCTTT	CASSPRGDTEAFF
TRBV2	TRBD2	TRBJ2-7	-	TGTGCCAGCAGGGTAACTAGCGACGAGCAGTACTTC	CASRVTSDEQYF
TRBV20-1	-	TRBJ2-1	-	TGCAGTCGACAGTTCTACAATGAGCAGTTCTTC	CSRQFYNEQFF